This T cell receptor (beta chain) came from a study of CXCR3-negative and CXCR3-positive naive CD8 T cells. Findings and limits, study-wide: Relative to CXCR3-negative naive cells, CXCR3-positive naive cells had more hydrophobic TRB CDR3s.

5' RACE that incorporated UMI labels was used to prepare the TRB cDNA libraries. TCRdb reanalyzed the 5' RACE reads, giving one entry per CDR3 protein sequence and no DNA. The specimen's table records some 120,000 distinct CDR3 sequences. CDR1 is MNHEY, CDR2 SMNVEV, per germline (reference sequence). The CDR3 runs 13 residues. Details on this clonotype: What it recognizes is unknown.

CD45RO-CCR7+CD27+CD95- marked naive CD8+ T cells. The sequence was obtained from a human donor in good health. Some clones in this sample may be carry-over from other donors' samples. The chain employs TRBV27 and TRBJ1-2. The sequencing sample was made of naive CXCR3+ CD8+ T cells from blood. The subset: CD45RO-CCR7+CD27+CD95- naive CD8+ T cells expressing CXCR3 (TNR3+). The chain's CDR3 is CASSLLGNYGYTF.